What follows are 5 T cell receptor beta chains derived from one specimen sequenced in a study of blood T cells in healthy people across ages. Sample-barcoded 5' priming and a J-beta primer mix drove a second PCR of about 6 to 12 cycles. In TCRdb, the 5' RACE reads were re-called with MiXCR into one record per CDR3 protein. The data contain 650,000 to 800,000 distinct CDR3 sequences, under 55% of them singletons. Sample: blood. These receptors were collected from a man aged 60 to 69 in good health.

V is TRBV4-3 and J is TRBJ2-5; 7 positions agree with TRBD1. This CDR3 is built from 16 residues. V lost 4 bases, J lost 4 bases, and 12 bases stayed unmatched. Looked up from germline, CDR1 is LGHNA and CDR2 is YSLEER. CDR3 sequence (DNA): TGCGCCAGCAGCCCGGGGAAGGGGGCGATCCGAGAGACCCAGTACTTC. Translating it yields CASSPGKGAIRETQYF.

In this sample, this clonotype turned up a few times. The chain is built from TRBV6-2 or TRBV6-3 and TRBJ2-6; a weak D match, TRBD2 (6 bases). The CDR3 is 17 amino acids. Deletions cut 2 bases from V and 4 bases from J, with 15 bases between. Germline CDR1 and CDR2: MNHEY and SVGEGT. The CDR3 sequence: CASSYGRGWSGANVLTF. CDR3 DNA: TGTGCCAGCAGTTACGGACGGGGGTGGTCCGGGGCCAACGTCCTGACTTTC.

The chain has TRBV18 and TRBJ2-7; 10 bases fit TRBD1. Germline CDR1 and CDR2: KGHSH and LQKENI. J lost 0 bases, V lost 6 bases, and 23 bases had no gene match. CDR3 length: 21 amino acids. The CDR3 nucleotides are TGTGCCAGCTCTGGACCCTTGGCTGGGACAGGGGTCCGGCGGAGCTCCTACGAGCAGTACTTC. Translating gives CASSGPLAGTGVRRSSYEQYF.

The rearrangement joins TRBV4-1 to TRBJ2-3, with D possibly called TRBD1 or TRBD2 (7 bases each). Between the trimmed V and J ends, which lost 5 bases and 1 base, there was a span of 16 bases. CDR1 and CDR2 from the germline V gene are MGHRA and YSYEKL. CDR3 length equals 16 residues. CDR3 sequence (DNA): TGCGCCAGCAGCATGTTTCAGGGGGGGCGCACAGATACGCAGTATTTT. Encoded protein: CASSMFQGGRTDTQYF.

This clonotype showed up just a few times. The chain uses TRBV7-9 and TRBJ1-1; D is uncertain. With 3 bases removed from V and 1 base from J, the gap between germline ends came to 9 bases. This CDR3 is built from 14 residues. Per the germline V gene, CDR1 is SEHNR and CDR2 is FQNEAQ (reference sequence). The CDR3: CASSLAATNTEAFF. The DNA for the CDR3 is TGTGCCAGCAGCTTGGCGGCCACGAACACTGAAGCTTTCTTT.